The source of this T cell receptor (beta chain) is a study of CD4 T cells in relation to SARS-CoV-2 and coronaviruses. Looking at the study overall: TCR beta CDR3s were sequenced after approximately ten-day antigen culture of PBMCs. Findings and caveats of the study: Crossreactivity was assessed only for spike protein, not other viral proteins. Each donor contributed either pre-pandemic or post-infection samples, not both.

In its sample, this clone was seen once. The antigen remains undetermined. The CDR3 totals 14 residues. The ends were cut back, 2 bases at V and 8 bases at J, with 13 bases in the middle. CDR1 and CDR2 from the germline V gene are KGHSH and LQKENI. This table comes from immunoSEQ multiplex PCR, and its TCRdb copy is limited to in-frame clones, with some not included. This sample has about 36,000 clones, with around 85% found just once. More than 8.5 x 10^4 naive or memory CD4+ cells were cultured with CEF peptides for under 12 days. The sample taken for sequencing was naive CD4+ T cells from PBMCs, cultured in vitro. Subset here: naive CD4+ T cells isolated by negative enrichment. The chain combines TRBV18 with TRBJ1-3, with a weak D call TRBD1 (5 bases). The TCR comes from an adult with COVID-19. CDR3 residues: CASSPGASPYTIYF. The DNA of the CDR3 is TGTGCCAGCTCACCAGGGGCCTCGCCCTACACCATATATTTT.